The 16 T cell receptor beta chains reported below all come from one sample, sequenced in a study of OX40 agonist ivuxolimab in advanced cancers. The data were produced by immunoSEQ multiplex PCR, yet TCRdb's version contains in-frame clones alone and is incomplete. The sample lists approximately 61,000 clones; about 89% were seen once. The material sequenced was CD4+ or CD8+ T cells sorted from blood, taken in a trial of the OX40 agonist ivuxolimab. These receptors were taken from an adult with an advanced solid tumor such as melanoma, head and neck, liver or kidney cancer.

This clone has only one observation. V and J are TRBV19 and TRBJ1-3; the match to TRBD1 covers 8 bases. From germline, CDR1 is LNHDA and CDR2 SQIVND (reference sequence). The V gene end was trimmed by 5 bases and the J gene end by 4 bases; junction bases not matched to a gene: 7. The CDR3 is made up of 15 amino acids. CDR3 coding DNA: TGTGCCAGTAGTCGGGACAGGCCGCTGGGAAACACCATATATTTT. Translated: CASSRDRPLGNTIYF.

The chain employs TRBV5-1 and TRBJ2-5, with a weak D call TRBD2 (5 bases). CDR1 SGHRS and CDR2 YFSETQ come from the germline V gene. Trimming took 2 bases from V and 0 from J, leaving 8 bases between them. The CDR3 contains 14 residues. DNA for the CDR3: TGCGCCAGCAGCTTATCGGGGAACCAAGAGACCCAGTACTTC. This encodes CASSLSGNQETQYF.

This clone was seen once. The chain uses TRBV7-9 and TRBJ2-3; 10 bases match TRBD2. The ends lost 5 bases at V and 4 bases at J; junction bases unmatched: 6. The germline gives CDR1 SEHNR, CDR2 FQNEAQ (reference sequence). The CDR3 contains 15 residues. The CDR3 sequence is CASSDSGRAPDTQYF. DNA for the CDR3: TGTGCCAGCAGCGACAGCGGGAGGGCCCCAGATACGCAGTATTTT.

Here the CDR3 reads CASSLGQGAELETQYF. CDR3 in DNA: TGTGCCAGCAGTTTGGGTCAGGGGGCGGAATTGGAGACCCAGTACTTC. V is TRBV28 and J is TRBJ2-5; 8 bases line up with TRBD1. The germline V gene encodes CDR1 MDHEN and CDR2 SYDVKM. CDR3 size: 16 residues. V lost 3 bases to trimming and J lost 5 bases; unmatched junction nucleotides: 11.

V gene TRBV7-9 combines with J gene TRBJ2-2, with D unresolved. Germline loops: CDR1 SEHNR, CDR2 FQNEAQ (reference sequence). The CDR3 totals 15 residues. V dropped 1 base and J dropped 1 base, with 7 bases sitting between them. CDR3 bases: TGTGCCAGCAGCTTAGGCTCTTTGAACACCGGGGAGCTGTTTTTT. Translating it yields CASSLGSLNTGELFF.

This clone was detected a few times. This sequence joins TRBV5-6 and TRBJ2-7; D might be TRBD1 (6 bases). The germline V gene has CDR1 SGHDT and CDR2 YYEEEE. This CDR3 is built from 13 residues. Trimming shortened V by 0 bases and J by 3 bases, and 7 bases separated the two germline ends. CDR3 DNA: TGTGCCAGCAGCTTGGAGGGGGACTACGAGCAGTACTTC. Translating gives CASSLEGDYEQYF.

The count of this clone is one. The chain uses TRBV28 and TRBJ2-5; D is possibly TRBD1 (5 bases). This CDR3 has 16 residues. V lost 6 bases and J 8 bases, leaving 25 bases between the germline ends. The germline gives CDR1 MDHEN, CDR2 SYDVKM. The CDR3 DNA follows: TGTGCCAGCAGCCCAACAATACAGGTCCAGGATGGAACCCAGTACTTC. It translates to CASSPTIQVQDGTQYF.

The chain has TRBV6-1 and TRBJ2-7; 12 bases align to TRBD2. V gave up 2 bases and J gave up 6 bases; unmatched junction bases: 11. The CDR3 has 17 amino acids. Germline CDR1 MNHNS, CDR2 SASEGT. Here the CDR3 reads CASSESRRTSGVFEQYF. In DNA form, the CDR3 reads TGTGCCAGCAGTGAAAGTAGGCGGACTAGCGGGGTTTTCGAGCAGTACTTC.

The J gene is TRBJ1-2, the V gene TRBV28; 8 bases line up with TRBD1. Germline-derived CDR1 and CDR2 are MDHEN and SYDVKM. This CDR3 has 14 amino acids. V dropped 6 bases and J dropped 7; count of bases not matched to a gene: 10. The CDR3 DNA reads TGTGCCAGCAGCACGGTCTCCGGACAGGGTGGCTACACCTTC. Residues: CASSTVSGQGGYTF.

The chain couples TRBV27 to TRBJ2-7, with 7 positions matching TRBD2. Germline CDR1 and CDR2: MNHEY and SMNVEV (reference sequence). J gave up 2 bases and V 3 bases, and 4 bases lay outside the gene matches. The CDR3 runs to 14 residues. The DNA of the CDR3 is TGTGCCAGCAGTTTTTCTGCGGGAGCCTACGAGCAGTACTTC. This translates into CASSFSAGAYEQYF.

This sequence joins TRBV9 and TRBJ2-1; 7 positions match TRBD1. This CDR3 has 15 residues. V gave up 3 bases and J gave up 7 bases; unmatched junction bases: 10. Germline CDR1 is SGDLS and CDR2 is YYNGEE. Written as DNA, the CDR3 is TGTGCCAGCAGCGCCTCCGGGACAGAATGGAATGAGCAGTTCTTC. It is translated as CASSASGTEWNEQFF.

The CDR3 here is CASSPLGSGETDTQYF. In nucleotides, the CDR3 is TGTGCCAGCAGCCCTTTAGGGAGCGGAGAGACAGATACGCAGTATTTT. The J gene is TRBJ2-3, the V gene TRBV5-6, with a tentative D call TRBD2 (5 bases). CDR3 length equals 16 residues. Germline CDR1 is SGHDT and CDR2 is YYEEEE. V gave up 4 bases and J gave up 3 bases, with 18 bases separating them.

This chain connects TRBV21-1 to TRBJ2-3; no check of the table's D call, TRBD2, against the DNA was made. TRBV21-1 is a recognized pseudogene. The CDR3 runs to 16 residues. The CDR3 DNA follows: TGTGCCAGCAGCAAATGGCCTAGCGGGAGCACAGATACGCAGTATTTT. Translating it yields CASSKWPSGSTDTQYF.

The chain recombines TRBV19 with TRBJ2-5, with D possibly being TRBD1 or TRBD2 (6 bases each). Germline V gene lookup returns CDR1 LNHDA and CDR2 SQIVND (reference sequence). The V end lost 2 bases, the J end lost 5 bases, and 12 bases lay between the germline ends. This CDR3 has 14 amino acids. The CDR3 DNA reads TGTGCCAGTAGTATAAGGGGGGAGAGGGAGACCCAGTACTTC. Translation: CASSIRGERETQYF. Full variable domain (rest looked up from reference TRBV19 and TRBJ2-5): DGGITQSPKYLFRKEGQNVTLSCEQNLNHDAMYWYRQDPGQGLRLIYYSQIVNDFQKGDIAEGYSVSREKKESFPLTVTSAQKNPTAFYLCASSIRGERETQYFGPGTRLLVL.

The chain carries TRBV6-1 and TRBJ2-2; no reliable D call. The CDR3 runs to 12 residues. Germline loops: CDR1 MNHNS, CDR2 SASEGT. V lost 7 bases, J lost 7 bases, and 10 bases lay in between. In DNA form, the CDR3 reads TGTGCCAGCACTATGGGAATCGGGGAGCTGTTTTTT. It encodes CASTMGIGELFF.

CDR3 loop: CASSQWDINTGELFF. The CDR3, as DNA: TGTGCCAGCAGCCAATGGGACATCAACACCGGGGAGCTGTTTTTT. J is TRBJ2-2 and V is TRBV5-4; weak D call: TRBD1 (6 bases). The CDR3 consists of 15 residues. The germline V gene encodes CDR1 SGHNT and CDR2 YYREEE (reference sequence). The V end was cut by 4 bases, the J end by 2 bases, with 12 bases between.